This T cell receptor beta chain was identified during a study of early T cells in non-severe SARS-CoV-2 infection. The overall study: Chains stayed unpaired after sequencing of bulk RNA from unsorted whole blood. Study results and caveats: There was a bias toward anti-spike CD8 responses in VDJdb matching, which missed private and CD4 specificities.

In this sample, this clonotype turned up a few times. Its target is not known. Unique molecular identifiers were affixed to single, distinct cDNA molecules. MiXCR, run by TCRdb on the 5' RACE reads, gives a single entry per CDR3 protein. The profile covers about 100,000 distinct CDR3 sequences, with around 13% appearing a single time and about 2% taken by the ten largest. The germline gives CDR1 SGHTS, CDR2 YDEGEE. Trimming removed 4 bases at V and 3 bases at J, with 13 bases between. The CDR3 loop spans 15 amino acids. The TCR sequence derives from an adult who was a healthcare worker with PCR-confirmed SARS-CoV-2 infection or an uninfected control (not recorded which). Material for sequencing was whole blood. This chain connects TRBV5-8 to TRBJ1-4; no firm D call. DNA for the CDR3: TGTGCCAGCAGCGAAGGAGGGAGCCCTAATGAAAAACTGTTTTTT. The encoded protein is CASSEGGSPNEKLFF. Using reference TRBV5-8 and TRBJ1-4 for the parts outside the CDR3, the full variable domain is EAGVTQSPTHLIKTRGQQATLRCSPISGHTSVYWYQQALGLGLQFLLWYDEGEERNRGNFPPRFSGRQFPNYSSELNVNALELEDSALYLCASSEGGSPNEKLFFGSGTQLSVL.